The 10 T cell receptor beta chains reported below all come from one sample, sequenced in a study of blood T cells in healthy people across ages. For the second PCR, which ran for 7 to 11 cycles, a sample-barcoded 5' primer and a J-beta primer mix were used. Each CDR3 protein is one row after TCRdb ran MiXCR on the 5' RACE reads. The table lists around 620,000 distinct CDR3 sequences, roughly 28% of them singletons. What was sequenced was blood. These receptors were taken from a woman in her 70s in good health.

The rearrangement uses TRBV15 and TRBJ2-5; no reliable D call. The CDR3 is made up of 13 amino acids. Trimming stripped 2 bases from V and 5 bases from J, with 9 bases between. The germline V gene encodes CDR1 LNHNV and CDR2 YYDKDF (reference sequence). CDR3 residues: CATSRPARETQYF. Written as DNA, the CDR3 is TGTGCCACCAGCAGACCAGCGAGGGAGACCCAGTACTTC. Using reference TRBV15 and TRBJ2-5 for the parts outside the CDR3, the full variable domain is DAMVIQNPRYQVTQFGKPVTLSCSQTLNHNVMYWYQQKSSQAPKLLFHYYDKDFNNEADTPDNFQSRRPNTSFCFLDIRSPGLGDTAMYLCATSRPARETQYFGPGTRLLVL.

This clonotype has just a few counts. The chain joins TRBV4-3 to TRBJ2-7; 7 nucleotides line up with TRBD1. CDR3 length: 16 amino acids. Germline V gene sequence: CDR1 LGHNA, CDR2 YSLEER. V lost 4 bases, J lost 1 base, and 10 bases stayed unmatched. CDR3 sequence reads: CASSRNTGTASYEQYF. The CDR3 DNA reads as TGCGCCAGCAGCCGAAATACCGGGACAGCTTCCTACGAGCAGTACTTC.

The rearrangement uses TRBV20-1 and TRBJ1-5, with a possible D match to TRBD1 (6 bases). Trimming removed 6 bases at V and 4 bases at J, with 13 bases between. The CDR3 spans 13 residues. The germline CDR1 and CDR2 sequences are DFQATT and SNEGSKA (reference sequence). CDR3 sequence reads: CSARGRENQPQHF. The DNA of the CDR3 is TGCAGTGCCAGGGGTAGGGAGAATCAGCCCCAGCATTTT.

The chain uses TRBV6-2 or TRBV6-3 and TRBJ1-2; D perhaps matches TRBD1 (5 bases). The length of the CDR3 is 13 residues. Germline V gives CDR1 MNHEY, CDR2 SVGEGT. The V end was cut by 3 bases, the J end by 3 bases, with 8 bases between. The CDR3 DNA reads TGTGCCAGCAGTTATCAGGGATACTATGGCTACACCTTC. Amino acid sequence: CASSYQGYYGYTF.

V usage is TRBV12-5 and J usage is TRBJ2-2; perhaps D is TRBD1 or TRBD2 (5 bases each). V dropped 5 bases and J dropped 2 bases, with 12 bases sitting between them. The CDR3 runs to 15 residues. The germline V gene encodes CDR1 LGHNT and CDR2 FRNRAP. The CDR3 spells CASGVPGRNTGELFF. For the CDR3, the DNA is TGTGCTAGTGGTGTACCGGGACGCAACACCGGGGAGCTGTTTTTT.

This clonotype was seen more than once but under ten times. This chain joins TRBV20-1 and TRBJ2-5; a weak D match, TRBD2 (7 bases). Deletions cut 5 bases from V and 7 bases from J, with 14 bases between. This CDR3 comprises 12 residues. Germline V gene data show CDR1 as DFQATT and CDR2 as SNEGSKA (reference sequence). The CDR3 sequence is CSAGGAGATQYF. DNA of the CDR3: TGCAGTGCTGGGGGGGCAGGGGCGACCCAGTACTTC.

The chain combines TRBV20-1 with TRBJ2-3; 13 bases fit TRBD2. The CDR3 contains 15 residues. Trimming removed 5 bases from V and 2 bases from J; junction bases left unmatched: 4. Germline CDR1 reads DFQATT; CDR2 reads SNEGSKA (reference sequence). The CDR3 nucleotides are TGCAGTGCTGGACTAGCGGGGGACCCCACAGATACGCAGTATTTT. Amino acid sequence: CSAGLAGDPTDTQYF.

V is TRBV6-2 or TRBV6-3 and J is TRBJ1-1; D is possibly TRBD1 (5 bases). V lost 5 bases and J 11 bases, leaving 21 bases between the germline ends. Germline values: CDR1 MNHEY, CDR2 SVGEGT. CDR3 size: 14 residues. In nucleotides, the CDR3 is TGTGCCAGCAGTGGAGTGGAGGGGTCCAGGCACGCTTTCTTT. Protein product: CASSGVEGSRHAFF.

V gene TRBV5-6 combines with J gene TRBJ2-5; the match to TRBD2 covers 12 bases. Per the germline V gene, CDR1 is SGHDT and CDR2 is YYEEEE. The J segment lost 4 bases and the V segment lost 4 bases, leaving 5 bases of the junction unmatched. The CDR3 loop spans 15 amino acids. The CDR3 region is CASSARTSGVETQYF. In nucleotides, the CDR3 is TGTGCCAGCAGCGCCCGGACTAGCGGGGTAGAGACCCAGTACTTC. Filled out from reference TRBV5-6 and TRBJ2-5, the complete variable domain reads DAGVTQSPTHLIKTRGQQVTLRCSPKSGHDTVSWYQQALGQGPQFIFQYYEEEERQRGNFPDRFSGHQFPNYSSELNVNALLLGDSALYLCASSARTSGVETQYFGPGTRLLVL.

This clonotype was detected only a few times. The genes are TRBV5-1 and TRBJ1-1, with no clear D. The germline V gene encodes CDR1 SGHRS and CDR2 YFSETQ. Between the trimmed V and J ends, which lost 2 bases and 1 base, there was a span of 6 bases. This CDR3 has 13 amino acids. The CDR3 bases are TGCGCCAGCAGCTTAATCCAGAACACTGAAGCTTTCTTT. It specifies CASSLIQNTEAFF. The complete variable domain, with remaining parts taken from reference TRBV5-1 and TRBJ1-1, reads KAGVTQTPRYLIKTRGQQVTLSCSPISGHRSVSWYQQTPGQGLQFLFEYFSETQRNKGNFPGRFSGRQFSNSRSEMNVSTLELGDSALYLCASSLIQNTEAFFGQGTRLTVV.